The clone carrying this TCR beta chain is a singleton in its sample. V lost 0 bases and J 1 base, leaving 9 bases between the germline ends. This CDR3 spans 15 amino acids. Germline CDR1 SEHNR, CDR2 FQNEAQ (reference sequence). The data stem from a study of blood T cell repertoires in COVID-19. Study-wide background: COVID-19 samples, acute and convalescent, were from the United States, Italy and Spain. PBMCs, B-cell-depleted T cells, or T cells were the source of the cDNA or gDNA that made up the material.

Source study methods: The authors estimated nucleated cell counts from reference gene primer amplification. Profiling relied on immunoSEQ multiplex PCR, and the TCRdb table lists in-frame clones only, not all of them. The V and J calls and the clone size are those of that table, but D and trimming were determined from the DNA. The sample consists of 150,000 to 200,000 clones, roughly 84% of them appearing once. The sequenced sample consisted of peripheral blood. The origin of this receptor is a woman aged 40-49 years with COVID-19, enrolled during active disease. V gene TRBV7-9 combines with J gene TRBJ1-1, with D unresolved. CDR3 loop: CASSLARAGNTEAFF. In DNA form, the CDR3 reads TGTGCCAGCAGCTTAGCGCGGGCAGGGAACACTGAAGCTTTCTTT.